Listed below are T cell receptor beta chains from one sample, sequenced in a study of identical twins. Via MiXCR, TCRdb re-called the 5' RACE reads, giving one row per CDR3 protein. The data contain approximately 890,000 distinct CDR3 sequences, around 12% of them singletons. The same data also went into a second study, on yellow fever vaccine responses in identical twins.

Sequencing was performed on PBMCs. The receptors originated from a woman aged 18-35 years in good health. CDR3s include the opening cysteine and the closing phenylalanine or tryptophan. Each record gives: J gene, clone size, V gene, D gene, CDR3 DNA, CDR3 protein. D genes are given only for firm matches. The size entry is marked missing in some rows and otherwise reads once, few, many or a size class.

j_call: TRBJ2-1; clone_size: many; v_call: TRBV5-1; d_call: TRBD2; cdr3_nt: TGCGCCAGCAGCAATAGCGGGGGGAACAATGAGCAGTTCTTC; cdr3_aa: CASSNSGGNNEQFF
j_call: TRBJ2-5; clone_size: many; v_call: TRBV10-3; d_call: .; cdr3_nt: TGTGCCACCGGGGCAAAAAGCCAAGAGACCCAGTACTTC; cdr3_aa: CATGAKSQETQYF
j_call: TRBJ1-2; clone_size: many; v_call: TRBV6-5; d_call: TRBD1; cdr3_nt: TGTGCCAGCAGCAAGGACAGGCATGGCTACACCTTC; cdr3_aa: CASSKDRHGYTF
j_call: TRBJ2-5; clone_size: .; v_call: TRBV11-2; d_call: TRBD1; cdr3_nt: TGTGCCAGCAGCTTAGGGGACAGAGATTACTTC; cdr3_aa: CASSLGDRDYF
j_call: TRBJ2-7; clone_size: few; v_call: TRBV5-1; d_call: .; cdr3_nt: TGCGCCAGCAGCTTGAAGTTAACTGGACCCGAGCAGTACTTC; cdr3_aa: CASSLKLTGPEQYF
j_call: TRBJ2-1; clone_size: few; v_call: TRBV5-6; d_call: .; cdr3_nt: TGTGCCAGCAGCAGGGGGGTTCAGCAGTTCTTC; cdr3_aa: CASSRGVQQFF
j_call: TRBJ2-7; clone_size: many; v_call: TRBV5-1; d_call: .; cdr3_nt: TGCGCCAGCAGCCCGGAGGGGACTCAATACGAGCAGTACTTC; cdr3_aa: CASSPEGTQYEQYF
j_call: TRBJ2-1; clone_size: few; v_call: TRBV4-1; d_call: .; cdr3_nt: TGCGCCAGCAGCCAAATTGGCGGGGACTACAATGAGCAGTTCTTC; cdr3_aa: CASSQIGGDYNEQFF
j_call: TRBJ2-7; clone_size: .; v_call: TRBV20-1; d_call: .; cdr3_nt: TGCAGTGCTAGCCTCTCACAGGGAATCTACGAGCAGTACTTC; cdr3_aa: CSASLSQGIYEQYF
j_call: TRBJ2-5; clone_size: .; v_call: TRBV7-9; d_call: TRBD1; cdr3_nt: TGTGCCAGCAGATCAACCCGGGACAGGGAACACCAAGAGACCCAGTACTTC; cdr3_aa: CASRSTRDREHQETQYF
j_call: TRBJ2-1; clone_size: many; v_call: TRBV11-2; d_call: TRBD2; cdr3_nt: TGTGCCAGCAGCCCCAACCCATGGGCTAGCGGGAGTAGCTTCAATGAGCAGTTCTTC; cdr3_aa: CASSPNPWASGSSFNEQFF
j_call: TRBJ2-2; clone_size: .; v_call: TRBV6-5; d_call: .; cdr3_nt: TGTGCCAGCAGTTACTCCCCTTGGCACGCGAACACCGGGGAGCTGTTTTTT; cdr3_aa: CASSYSPWHANTGELFF
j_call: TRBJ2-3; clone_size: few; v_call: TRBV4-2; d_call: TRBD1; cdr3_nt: TGTGCCAGCAGTTCAGGGGGCGGCACAGATACGCAGTATTTT; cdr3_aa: CASSSGGGTDTQYF
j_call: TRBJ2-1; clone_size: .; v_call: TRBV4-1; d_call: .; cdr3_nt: TGCGCCAGCAGCCAGCCTGGAATGATATACAATGAGCAGTTCTTC; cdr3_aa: CASSQPGMIYNEQFF
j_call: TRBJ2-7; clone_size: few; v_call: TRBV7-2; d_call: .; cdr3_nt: TGTGCCAGCAGCTTAGGCTTGCCAGGCGTAGGCGAGCAGTACTTC; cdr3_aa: CASSLGLPGVGEQYF
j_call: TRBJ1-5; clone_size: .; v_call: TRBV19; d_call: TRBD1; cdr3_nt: TGTGCCAGCTGGGGAGGACAGGGATTAAGTCAGCCCCAGCATTTT; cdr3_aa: CASWGGQGLSQPQHF
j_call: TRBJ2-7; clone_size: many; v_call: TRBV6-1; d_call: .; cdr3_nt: TGTGCCAGCAAGGGGTTCTCCTACGAGCAGTACTTC; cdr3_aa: CASKGFSYEQYF